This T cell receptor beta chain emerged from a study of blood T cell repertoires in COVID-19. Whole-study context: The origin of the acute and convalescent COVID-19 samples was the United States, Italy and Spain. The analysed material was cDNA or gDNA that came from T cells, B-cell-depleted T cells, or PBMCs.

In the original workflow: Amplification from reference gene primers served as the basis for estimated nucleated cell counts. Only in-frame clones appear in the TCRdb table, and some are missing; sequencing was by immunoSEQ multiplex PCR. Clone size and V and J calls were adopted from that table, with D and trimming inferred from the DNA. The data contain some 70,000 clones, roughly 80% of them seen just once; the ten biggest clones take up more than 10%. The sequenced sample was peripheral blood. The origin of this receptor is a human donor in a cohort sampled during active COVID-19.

The CDR3 sequence is CASSRTRAYEQYF. The DNA for the CDR3 is TGTGCCAGCAGTCGGACTAGAGCCTACGAGCAGTACTTC. The chain has TRBV28 and TRBJ2-7; 7 nucleotides match TRBD2. CDR3 length: 13 residues. V lost 5 bases, J lost 2 bases, and 3 bases stayed unmatched. Germline V CDR1 and CDR2: MDHEN, SYDVKM.